Listed below are T cell receptor beta chains from one sample, sequenced in a study of shared clonotypes between healthy human individuals. Method: immunoSEQ multiplex PCR; TCRdb's copy keeps in-frame clones and lacks some. The sample consists of about 1.1 million clones, around three quarters of them appearing once. Sequenced material: memory CD4+ T cells from PBMCs. The receptors shown here come from a young man in good health. Some clones in this sample may be carry-over from other donors' samples. Both conserved end residues are part of each CDR3. A D gene is named only where the DNA matches it firmly. Size is omitted from some rows. Given values are once, few, many or a class for expanded clones.

d_gene	j_gene	abundance	v_gene	CDR3aa	CDR3nt
.	TRBJ2-7	.	TRBV5-1	CASSRWTPRDGYEQYF	TGCGCCAGCAGTCGCTGGACTCCGCGGGATGGTTACGAGCAGTACTTC
.	TRBJ2-7	.	TRBV7-2	CASSSVGIASYEQYF	TGTGCCAGCAGTTCTGTCGGGATAGCCTCCTACGAGCAGTACTTC
TRBD1	TRBJ2-2	.	TRBV5-4	CASSVGQGAAGELFF	TGTGCCAGCAGCGTTGGACAGGGGGCTGCCGGGGAGCTGTTTTTT
.	TRBJ2-2	.	TRBV9	CASSAQVGLSTGELFF	TGTGCCAGCAGCGCGCAGGTCGGGCTAAGCACCGGGGAGCTGTTTTTT
TRBD2	TRBJ2-5	.	TRBV7-2	CASTLAGGYQETQYF	TGTGCCAGCACCCTAGCGGGGGGGTACCAAGAGACCCAGTACTTC
TRBD2	TRBJ2-7	.	TRBV10-3	CATTGGAGRYEQYF	TGTGCCACCACGGGGGGGGCCGGGAGGTACGAGCAGTACTTC
.	TRBJ2-5	.	TRBV18	CASQAQETQYF	TGTGCCAGTCAAGCTCAAGAGACCCAGTACTTC
TRBD1	TRBJ2-5	.	TRBV7-8	CASSRLTGGHETQYF	TGTGCCAGCAGCCGGCTTACAGGGGGCCATGAGACCCAGTACTTC
TRBD2	TRBJ2-2	.	TRBV28	CASREPRLAKQTGELFF	TGTGCCAGCAGGGAGCCTAGACTAGCGAAACAAACCGGGGAGCTGTTTTTT
.	TRBJ1-4	.	TRBV28	CASSSIKETGRSEKLFF	TGTGCCAGCAGTTCCATTAAGGAGACAGGTCGGAGTGAAAAACTGTTTTTT
.	TRBJ2-3	.	TRBV5-1	CASSEPGSTDTQYF	TGCGCCAGCAGCGAACCAGGAAGCACAGATACGCAGTATTTT
TRBD1	TRBJ2-6	once	TRBV18	CASSPRQGISGANVLTF	TGTGCCAGCTCACCCCGACAGGGCATATCTGGGGCCAACGTCCTGACTTTC
TRBD2	TRBJ2-3	.	TRBV11-2	CASSLTSGHPDTQYF	TGTGCCAGCAGCCTGACTAGCGGCCACCCAGATACGCAGTATTTT
.	TRBJ1-4	.	TRBV4-3	CASSQDVVLPSGWLFF	TGCGCCAGCAGCCAAGATGTGGTCCTCCCCTCGGGGTGGCTGTTTTTT
.	TRBJ2-2	.	TRBV11-2	CASSLEVSAGELFF	TGTGCCAGCAGCTTAGAGGTCAGCGCCGGGGAGCTGTTTTTT
.	TRBJ2-7	.	TRBV6-6	CASKPLRENYEQYF	TGTGCCAGCAAACCTTTACGAGAAAACTACGAGCAGTACTTC
.	TRBJ2-1	.	TRBV11-2	CASSSLRHGYNEQFF	TGTGCCAGCAGCTCACTCAGACACGGCTACAATGAGCAGTTCTTC
.	TRBJ1-2	.	TRBV28	CASRSSLSGGYTF	TGTGCCAGCAGGTCCTCCCTCTCTGGCGGCTACACCTTC
TRBD1	TRBJ2-7	.	TRBV27	CASRKDRGLAISYEQYF	TGTGCCAGCAGGAAGGACAGGGGACTTGCGATCTCCTACGAGCAGTACTTC
TRBD1	TRBJ2-7	.	TRBV6-6	CASSPGTGGEQYF	TGTGCCAGCAGCCCCGGGACAGGGGGCGAGCAGTACTTC
.	TRBJ1-1	.	TRBV7-3	CASTPGTDNTEAFF	TGTGCCAGCACCCCAGGGACGGACAACACTGAAGCTTTCTTT
.	TRBJ1-2	.	TRBV28	CASSFVLKGQGGYTF	TGTGCCAGCAGTTTCGTTCTCAAAGGGCAAGGCGGCTACACCTTC
.	TRBJ1-4	.	TRBV21-1	CASSKVRSATNEKLFF	TGTGCCAGCAGCAAAGTTCGGAGTGCAACTAATGAAAAACTGTTTTTT
TRBD1	TRBJ1-4	many	TRBV10-3	CAISDLAGGQSNEKLFF	TGTGCCATCAGTGATCTGGCAGGGGGCCAGAGTAATGAAAAACTGTTTTTT
TRBD1	TRBJ1-6	.	TRBV2	CASRGQGASPLHF	TGTGCCAGCAGGGGACAGGGGGCTTCACCCCTCCACTTT
.	TRBJ1-1	few	TRBV5-1	CASSLEIGTEAFF	TGCGCCAGCAGCTTAGAGATCGGCACTGAAGCTTTCTTT
.	TRBJ2-1	.	TRBV27	CASSLSPASSYNEQFF	TGTGCCAGCAGTTTATCTCCGGCCAGCTCCTACAATGAGCAGTTCTTC
.	TRBJ1-1	few	TRBV5-4	CASSLGRVPTEAFF	TGTGCCAGCAGCTTGGGAAGGGTACCAACTGAAGCTTTCTTT
TRBD2	TRBJ2-1	.	TRBV9	CASSPLAGGSSYNEQFF	TGTGCCAGCAGCCCCCTGGCGGGAGGGAGCTCCTACAATGAGCAGTTCTTC